The entry below describes one T cell receptor beta chain. Its antigen is undetermined. These data originate in a study of T cell responses to AZD1222 COVID-19 vaccine. Background on the study: Second-dose intervals of approximately 4 or approximately 12 weeks were pooled. Whole-study results and caveats: Nearly half of unique spike-specific TCRs reportedly avoided B.1.351 and B.1.1.7 mutated regions. White British people made up most donors, females outnumbered males, and clonal diversity was possibly underestimated. With dominance at 160-218 and 743-854, vaccine-associated CD4 TCRs spanned spike.

CDR1 and CDR2 from the germline V gene are SGHRS and YFSETQ. This CDR3 has 17 residues. V gave up 1 base and J gave up 1 base, with 15 bases separating them. Clones were read by immunoSEQ multiplex PCR, and TCRdb kept only the in-frame ones, dropping some. Among about 150,000 clones listed, about nine tenths were seen once. The chain couples TRBV5-1 to TRBJ2-1, with TRBD2 as a possible D gene (6 bases). The clonotype was recovered from an adult in good health. The starting material was peripheral blood, obtained on day 0 of AZD1222 vaccination. The DNA of the CDR3 is TGCGCCAGCAGCTTGAGGTTAGCGGTCACTTCCTACAATGAGCAGTTCTTC. This gives the protein CASSLRLAVTSYNEQFF.